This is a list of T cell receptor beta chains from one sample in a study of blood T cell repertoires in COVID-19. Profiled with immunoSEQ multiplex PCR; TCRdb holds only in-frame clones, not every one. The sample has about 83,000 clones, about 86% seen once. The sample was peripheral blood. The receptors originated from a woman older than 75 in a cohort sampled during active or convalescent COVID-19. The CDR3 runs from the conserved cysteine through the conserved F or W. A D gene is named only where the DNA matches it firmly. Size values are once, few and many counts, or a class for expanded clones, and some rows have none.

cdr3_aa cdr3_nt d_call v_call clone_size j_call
CASSLGTLSNSPLHF TGTGCCAGCAGCCTGGGGACACTAAGTAATTCACCCCTCCACTTT - TRBV6-6 few TRBJ1-6
CASSIHSNQPQHF TGTGCCAGCAGCATACATAGCAATCAGCCCCAGCATTTT - TRBV12-3/TRBV12-4 few TRBJ1-5
CASRDGQGAYGYTF TGTGCCAGCAGAGATGGACAGGGGGCATATGGCTACACCTTC TRBD1 TRBV28 - TRBJ1-2
CASSLSQGATDTQYF TGTGCCAGCAGCCTATCACAGGGAGCCACAGATACGCAGTATTTT - TRBV5-6 few TRBJ2-3
CASSRGLATDTQYF TGTGCCAGCAGCCGGGGACTAGCCACAGATACGCAGTATTTT TRBD2 TRBV7-3 - TRBJ2-3
CASSFASGSFRGYF - - TRBV28 - TRBJ2-3
CASSLAGNQPQHF TGCGCCAGCAGCTTGGCCGGTAATCAGCCCCAGCATTTT - TRBV5-1 - TRBJ1-5
CASSDYRRGPQPQHF TGTGCCAGCAGCGATTATCGGAGGGGGCCTCAGCCCCAGCATTTT TRBD1 TRBV6-6 - TRBJ1-5
CASSLGQGIKPQHF TGTGCCAGCAGCTTGGGACAGGGGATAAAGCCCCAGCATTTT TRBD1 TRBV11-2 - TRBJ1-5
CASSRLSGTSADTQYF TGTGCCAGCAGCCGCCTATCCGGGACTAGCGCAGATACGCAGTATTTT TRBD2 TRBV3-1/TRBV3-2 - TRBJ2-3
CSASGGNSGNTIYF TGCAGTGCTAGTGGCGGGAACTCTGGAAACACCATATATTTT - TRBV20-1 - TRBJ1-3
CAWSVFGSSNQPQHF TGTGCCTGGAGTGTCTTCGGTAGTAGCAATCAGCCCCAGCATTTT - TRBV30 - TRBJ1-5
CASSTQGRNQPQHF TGTGCCAGTAGCACACAGGGTCGCAATCAGCCCCAGCATTTT - TRBV19 - TRBJ1-5
CASAVSTSGREGAKNIQYF TGCGCCAGCGCCGTTTCGACTAGCGGGAGAGAGGGAGCCAAAAACATTCAGTACTTC TRBD2 TRBV5-1 - TRBJ2-4